The rows below give T cell receptor beta chains drawn from one sample of a study of blood T cells in healthy people across ages. In TCRdb, the 5' RACE reads were re-called with MiXCR into one record per CDR3 protein. Of about 1.4 million distinct CDR3 sequences in the sample, around 59% were seen once. Material for sequencing was blood. These receptor sequences come from a young man in good health. CDR3s include the opening cysteine and the closing phenylalanine or tryptophan. D genes are given only for firm matches. A row's size may be missing; if present it is once, few, many or a size class.

d_gene,abundance,len,j_gene,v_gene,CDR3nt,CDR3aa
-,-,14,TRBJ2-7,TRBV7-9,TGTGCCAGCAGCGTAGCCGGCAGCCGTTACGAGCAGTACTTC,CASSVAGSRYEQYF
-,-,11,TRBJ2-7,TRBV28,TGTGCCAGCATGAGTCTTACAGCGCAGTACTTC,CASMSLTAQYF
-,-,16,TRBJ1-6,TRBV7-2,TGTGCCAGCAGCAACCAACGGGACCGTCGGGGGTCACCCCTCCACTTT,CASSNQRDRRGSPLHF
TRBD2,-,15,TRBJ2-2,TRBV25-1,TGTGCCAGCAGTGACGGCAAGGGAGGGACCGGGGAGCTGTTTTTT,CASSDGKGGTGELFF
-,few,15,TRBJ2-3,TRBV7-2,TGTGCCAGCAGCCCTAACCGGCGGGGACCAGATACGCAGTATTTT,CASSPNRRGPDTQYF
-,-,13,TRBJ2-1,TRBV4-3,TGCGCCAGCAGCCACCCTAGCACGGGGAAGCAGTTCTTC,CASSHPSTGKQFF
TRBD1,once,15,TRBJ1-6,TRBV6-1,TGTGCCAGCAAGGCGAGGGACAGAATAAATTCACCCCTCCACTTT,CASKARDRINSPLHF
TRBD1,-,15,TRBJ1-2,TRBV27,TGTGCCAGCAGTCCGCAGGGGGAAGCTAACTATGGCTACACCTTC,CASSPQGEANYGYTF
-,-,14,TRBJ2-1,TRBV6-5,TGTGCCAGCAGTTACTCGGGGGCACGTAATGAGCAGTTCTTC,CASSYSGARNEQFF
TRBD2,few,15,TRBJ2-1,TRBV10-3,TGTGCTATCAATCCCAGCGGGAGTCCCTACAATGAGCAGTTCTTC,CAINPSGSPYNEQFF
-,-,16,TRBJ1-4,TRBV12-3/TRBV12-4,TGTGCCAGTACCATTGCAATGGGGGCGAGGGGAGAAAAACTGTTTTTT,CASTIAMGARGEKLFF
-,-,12,TRBJ1-4,TRBV21-1,TGTGCCAGCAGCAAATCGGTCGAAAAACTGTTTTTT,CASSKSVEKLFF
TRBD1,-,13,TRBJ1-2,TRBV24-1,TGTGCCGCCTCCAGGGGGCGAGGGTATGGCTACACCTTC,CAASRGRGYGYTF
-,-,15,TRBJ1-1,TRBV29-1,TGCAGCGTGCGTCGACTACAGGGAGCGAACACTGAAGCTTTCTTT,CSVRRLQGANTEAFF
-,once,14,TRBJ2-5,TRBV29-1,TGCAGCGTTGAGTTGGGACGGATCGGTTCGGCCCAGTACTTC,CSVELGRIGSAQYF
-,-,14,TRBJ2-7,TRBV6-2/TRBV6-3,TGTGCCAGCAGTTACAGGGCGCAGGGTCACGAGCAGTACTTC,CASSYRAQGHEQYF
TRBD1,-,14,TRBJ2-7,TRBV7-6,TGTGCCAGCAGCTTCCTAGACAGGGTTTACGAGCAGTACTTC,CASSFLDRVYEQYF
TRBD1,-,15,TRBJ1-6,TRBV7-2,TGTGCCAGCAGCGCTACGGGACAGGGAAATTCACCCCTCCACTTT,CASSATGQGNSPLHF
-,-,15,TRBJ2-7,TRBV6-4,TGTGCCAGCAGTTCCCATGCAGGGGTGACCTACGAGCAGTACTTC,CASSSHAGVTYEQYF
TRBD2,-,16,TRBJ2-1,TRBV2,TGTGCCAGCAGCATAAGGACTAGCGGGAGGGCCAATGAGCAGTTCTTC,CASSIRTSGRANEQFF
-,once,13,TRBJ2-7,TRBV19,TGTGCCAGTAGTCCAAGGCGGAATTACGAGCAGTACTTC,CASSPRRNYEQYF
TRBD2,few,14,TRBJ2-4,TRBV10-1,TGCGCCAGCAGTGATACTAGCGGATTGCCGGAGCAGTACTTC,CASSDTSGLPEQYF
-,-,12,TRBJ2-1,TRBV25-1,TGTGCCAGCACGTACAACCACAATGAGCAGTTCTTC,CASTYNHNEQFF
-,once,19,TRBJ2-1,TRBV21-1,TGTGCCAGCAGCATTACCGGGACAGGGAATAGTGAATCCTACAATGAGCAGTTCTTC,CASSITGTGNSESYNEQFF
-,-,16,TRBJ1-2,TRBV6-1,TGTGCCAGCAGTTCGAGGGGGTCAATTCGGAACTATGGCTACACCTTC,CASSSRGSIRNYGYTF
-,-,13,TRBJ2-3,TRBV12-3/TRBV12-4,TGTGCCAGCAGCCGAGGGTTCACAGATACGCAGTATTTT,CASSRGFTDTQYF
-,once,14,TRBJ2-1,TRBV27,TGTGCCAGCACTACATTGAGCTCCTACAATGAGCAGTTCTTC,CASTTLSSYNEQFF
-,few,13,TRBJ1-2,TRBV29-1,TGCAGCGTTGTTTCAGGGGCGGTGGGTGGCTACACCTTC,CSVVSGAVGGYTF
TRBD2,-,16,TRBJ2-7,TRBV20-1,TGCAGTGCTAGAGATGATTGGACGGGAGGGTATGGGGAGCAGTACTTC,CSARDDWTGGYGEQYF
-,-,12,TRBJ1-2,TRBV5-6,TGTGCCAGCAGCAAGGGGTCTGGTGGCTACACCTTC,CASSKGSGGYTF
-,few,13,TRBJ2-5,TRBV27,TGTGCCAGCAGTTTATCGTTTGCGGAGACCCAGTACTTC,CASSLSFAETQYF
TRBD2,-,16,TRBJ2-5,TRBV10-3,TGTGCCATCAGTGAGGGGCGGGGGGCCTCAAGGCGGGAGCAGTACTTC,CAISEGRGASRREQYF
-,-,16,TRBJ2-5,TRBV21-1,TGTGCCAGCAGCACGGGTAGCGGGGGGGTAAAAGAGACCCAGTACTTC,CASSTGSGGVKETQYF
-,-,18,TRBJ2-5,TRBV6-5,TGTGCCAGCGTACTAACTAGTCCAGCCAGGAAGTACCAAGAGACCCAGTACTTC,CASVLTSPARKYQETQYF
-,-,15,TRBJ1-2,TRBV20-1,TGCAGTGCTAGACAGCAGGGCTATGGCCCCTATGGCTACACCTTC,CSARQQGYGPYGYTF
-,-,15,TRBJ2-1,TRBV5-1,TGCGCCAGTCAACCTCTGGGACGGCTTCTTAATGAGCAGTTCTTC,CASQPLGRLLNEQFF
TRBD2,-,23,TRBJ2-7,TRBV6-1,TGTGCCAGCAGTAAAAGCAGAGAATCCATTCGACCCAGCGGGAGGGCCTCCCCCTACGAGCAGTACTTC,CASSKSRESIRPSGRASPYEQYF
TRBD1,-,13,TRBJ2-7,TRBV29-1,TGCAGCTCCTCCGGGACAGGGAATGATGGGCAGTACTTC,CSSSGTGNDGQYF
-,once,16,TRBJ2-1,TRBV4-3,TGCGCCAGCAGCCAAGGCGAGGGGGGGTCCTACAATGAGCAGTTCTTC,CASSQGEGGSYNEQFF
-,few,14,TRBJ2-5,TRBV4-1,TGCGCCAGCAGCCAAATTTCAGGTCGGGAGACCCAGTACTTC,CASSQISGRETQYF
TRBD2,-,15,TRBJ2-7,TRBV20-1,TGCAGTGCTAGAGCCGCCCCGGGGGGACTCTACGAGCAGTACTTC,CSARAAPGGLYEQYF
-,-,16,TRBJ2-1,TRBV27,TGTGCCAGTAGTCATCAGGGTGGGGGGACCTACAATGAGCAGTTCTTC,CASSHQGGGTYNEQFF
-,-,15,TRBJ2-2,TRBV12-3/TRBV12-4,TGTGCCAGCGGCGGGGTGGCAGGAAACACCGGGGAGCTGTTTTTT,CASGGVAGNTGELFF
-,-,15,TRBJ2-5,TRBV6-5,TGTGCCAGCAGTTACGTGGGTACTCTGGGCGAGACCCAGTACTTC,CASSYVGTLGETQYF
-,few,13,TRBJ2-7,TRBV12-3/TRBV12-4,TGTGCCAGCAGCCGTAGGGACCGCTACGAGCAGTACTTC,CASSRRDRYEQYF
TRBD1,-,17,TRBJ1-6,TRBV4-1,TGTGCCAGCAGCCCCAGACCGCCGGGACAGGTATCCTCACCCCTCCACTTT,CASSPRPPGQVSSPLHF
TRBD2,-,18,TRBJ2-3,TRBV4-2,TGTGCCAGCAGCCGGTTCGACGCGGGGACTACGCAACAAGATACGCAGTATTTT,CASSRFDAGTTQQDTQYF
-,-,13,TRBJ1-2,TRBV11-2,TGTGCCAGCAGCTCGAGGGCGTCCTATGGCTACACCTTC,CASSSRASYGYTF
-,-,13,TRBJ2-7,TRBV2,TGTGCCAGCGGAACGGGACTCATCTACGAGCAGTACTTC,CASGTGLIYEQYF
-,-,15,TRBJ2-3,TRBV9,TGTGCCAGCAGCGCCGCTAGGGGTAGGACAGATACGCAGTATTTT,CASSAARGRTDTQYF
TRBD1,-,18,TRBJ2-6,TRBV6-2/TRBV6-3,TGTGCCAGCAGTGACCAGGACAGGGCCAGCTCTGGGGCCAACGTCCTGACTTTC,CASSDQDRASSGANVLTF
-,few,11,TRBJ2-7,TRBV29-1,TGCAGCGTTGAGTCCCGGGGCGAGCAGTACTTC,CSVESRGEQYF
-,-,13,TRBJ1-2,TRBV20-1,TGCAGTGCTAGGACGACAGAACTCTATGGCTACACCTTC,CSARTTELYGYTF
-,-,15,TRBJ2-7,TRBV6-2/TRBV6-3,TGTGCCAGCAGTCTCACCCGTCCAGGGGCACACGAGCAGTACTTC,CASSLTRPGAHEQYF